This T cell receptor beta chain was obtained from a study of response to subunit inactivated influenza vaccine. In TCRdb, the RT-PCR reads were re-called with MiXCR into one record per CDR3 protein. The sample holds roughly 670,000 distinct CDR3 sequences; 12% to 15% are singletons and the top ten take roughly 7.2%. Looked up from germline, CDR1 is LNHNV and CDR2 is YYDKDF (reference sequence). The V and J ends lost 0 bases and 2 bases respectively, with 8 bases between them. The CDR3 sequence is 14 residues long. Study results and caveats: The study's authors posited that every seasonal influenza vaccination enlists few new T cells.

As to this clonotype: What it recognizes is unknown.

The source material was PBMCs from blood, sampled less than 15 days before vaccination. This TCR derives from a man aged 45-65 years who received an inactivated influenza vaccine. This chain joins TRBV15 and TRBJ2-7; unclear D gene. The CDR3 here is CATSRDGVPYEQYF. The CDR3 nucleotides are TGTGCCACCAGCAGAGATGGGGTCCCCTACGAGCAGTACTTC.